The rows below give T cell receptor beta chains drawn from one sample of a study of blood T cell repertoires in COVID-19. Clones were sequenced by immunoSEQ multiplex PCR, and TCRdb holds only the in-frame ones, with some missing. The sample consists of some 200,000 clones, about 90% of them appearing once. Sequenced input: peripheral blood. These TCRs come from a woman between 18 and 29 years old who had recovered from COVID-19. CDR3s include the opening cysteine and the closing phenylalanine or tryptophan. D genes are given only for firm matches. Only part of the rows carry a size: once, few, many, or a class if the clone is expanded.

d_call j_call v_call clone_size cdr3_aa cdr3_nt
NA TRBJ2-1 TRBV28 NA CASSAGLHAMVF TGTGCCAGCAGTGCCGGACTCCACGCCATGGTCTTC
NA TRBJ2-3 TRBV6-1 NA CASSEGLPTDTQYF TGTGCCAGCAGTGAAGGACTTCCCACAGATACGCAGTATTTT
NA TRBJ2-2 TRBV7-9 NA CASSLHGAGTGELFF TGTGCCAGCAGCTTACATGGGGCAGGTACCGGGGAGCTGTTTTTT
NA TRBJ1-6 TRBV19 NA CASSIRPVSIGSPLHF TGTGCCAGTAGTATAAGGCCGGTTAGCATTGGATCACCCCTCCACTTT
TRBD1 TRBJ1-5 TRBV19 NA CASIPGQGSNQPQHF TGTGCCAGTATTCCGGGACAGGGTAGCAATCAGCCCCAGCATTTT
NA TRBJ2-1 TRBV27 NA CASSLSGTYNEQFF TGTGCCAGCAGTCTTAGCGGTACCTACAATGAGCAGTTCTTC
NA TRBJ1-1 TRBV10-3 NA CAIKVSGGTEAFF TGTGCCATCAAAGTGTCGGGAGGAACTGAAGCTTTCTTT
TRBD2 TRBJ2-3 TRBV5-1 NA CASSLTLYGLAGGEGTDTQYF TGCGCCAGCAGCCTCACACTATATGGACTAGCGGGAGGGGAGGGCACAGATACGCAGTATTTT
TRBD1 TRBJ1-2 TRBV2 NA CASSPGQGYGYTF TGTGCCAGCAGCCCGGGACAGGGCTATGGCTACACCTTC
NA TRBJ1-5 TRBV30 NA CAWSDWGVGQPQHF TGTGCCTGGAGTGATTGGGGGGTCGGTCAGCCCCAGCATTTT
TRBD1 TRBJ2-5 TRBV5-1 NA CASSQGAPQETQYF TGCGCCAGCAGCCAGGGGGCCCCTCAGGAGACCCAGTACTTC
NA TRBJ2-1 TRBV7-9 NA CASSPDSSYNEQFF TGTGCCAGCAGCCCAGACAGCTCCTACAATGAGCAGTTCTTC
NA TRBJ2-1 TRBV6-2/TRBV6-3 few CASSYSGSREQFF TGTGCCAGCAGTTACTCGGGCAGCAGGGAGCAGTTCTTC
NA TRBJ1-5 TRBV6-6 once CASSLVIQDYSNQPQHF TGTGCCAGCAGTCTCGTGATCCAGGATTATAGCAATCAGCCCCAGCATTTT
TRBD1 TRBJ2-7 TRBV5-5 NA CASSRYSTGGAYEQYF TGTGCCAGCAGCCGCTACTCGACAGGGGGCGCGTACGAGCAGTACTTC
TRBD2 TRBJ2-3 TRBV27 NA CASSLLSLAGSADTQYF TGTGCCAGCAGTTTATTATCCCTAGCGGGATCCGCAGATACGCAGTATTTT
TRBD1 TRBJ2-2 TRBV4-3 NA CASSQASMTGTAYTGELFF TGCGCCAGCAGCCAAGCCTCAATGACCGGGACAGCCTACACCGGGGAGCTGTTTTTT
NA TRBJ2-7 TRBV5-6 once CASSLARLEQYF TGTGCCAGCAGCTTGGCCCGACTAGAGCAGTACTTC
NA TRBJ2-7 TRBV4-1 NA CASALEGSEQYF TGCGCCAGCGCCCTGGAGGGTTCCGAGCAGTACTTC
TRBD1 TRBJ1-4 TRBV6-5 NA CASSLNSGTGIEKLFF TGTGCCAGCAGTTTAAACTCCGGGACAGGGATTGAAAAACTGTTTTTT
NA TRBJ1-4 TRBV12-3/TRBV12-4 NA CASSPGLWEKLFF TGTGCCAGCAGTCCGGGGTTGTGGGAAAAACTGTTTTTT
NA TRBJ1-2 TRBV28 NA CASSLPGGDGYTF TGTGCCAGCAGTTTACCCGGCGGAGATGGCTACACCTTC
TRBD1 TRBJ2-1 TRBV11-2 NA CASSPLDREYNEQFF TGTGCCAGCAGCCCGCTGGACAGGGAATACAATGAGCAGTTCTTC
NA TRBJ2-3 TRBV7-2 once CASSLGGVPGTQYF TGTGCCAGCAGCTTAGGGGGGGTCCCAGGTACGCAGTATTTT
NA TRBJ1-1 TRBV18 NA CASSPRGGTWRDTEAFF TGTGCCAGCTCACCGCGGGGGGGGACTTGGAGGGACACTGAAGCTTTCTTT
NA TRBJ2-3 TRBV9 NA CASSSPLGGRTHGVSDTQYF TGTGCCAGCAGCTCACCTCTCGGGGGTCGGACCCATGGGGTTTCAGATACGCAGTATTTT
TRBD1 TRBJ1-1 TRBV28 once CASIPVGGWSTEAFF TGTGCCAGCATCCCCGTAGGGGGCTGGAGCACTGAAGCTTTCTTT
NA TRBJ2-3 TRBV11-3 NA CASSRLVSDTQYF TGTGCCAGCAGCCGACTAGTTTCAGATACGCAGTATTTT
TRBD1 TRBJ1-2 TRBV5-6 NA CASSDRQGPYGYTF TGTGCCAGCAGCGACCGACAGGGTCCCTATGGCTACACCTTC
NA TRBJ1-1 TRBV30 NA CAGSTVNTEAFF TGTGCCGGGTCTACAGTGAACACTGAAGCTTTCTTT
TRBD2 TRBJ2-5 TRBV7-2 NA CASSPPGGETQYF TGTGCCAGCAGCCCCCCGGGAGGAGAGACCCAGTACTTC
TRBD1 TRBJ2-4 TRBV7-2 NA CASSLGQAGVDIQYF TGTGCCAGCAGCTTGGGACAGGCAGGAGTGGACATTCAGTACTTC
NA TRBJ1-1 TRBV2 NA CARRGQNTEAFF TGTGCCAGGCGAGGCCAGAACACTGAAGCTTTCTTT
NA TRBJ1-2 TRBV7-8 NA CASSQQGYGYTF TGTGCCAGCAGCCAACAGGGTTACGGCTACACCTTC
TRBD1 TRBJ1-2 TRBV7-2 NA CASSLGGTENYGYTF TGTGCCAGCAGCTTAGGGGGGACAGAGAACTATGGCTACACCTTC
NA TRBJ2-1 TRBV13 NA CASSQGGEQFF TGTGCCAGCAGCCAAGGAGGTGAGCAGTTCTTC
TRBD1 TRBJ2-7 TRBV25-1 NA CASSSSRDRASYEQYF TGTGCCAGCAGTTCATCCCGGGACAGGGCATCCTACGAGCAGTACTTC
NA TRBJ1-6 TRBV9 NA CASSPGVQVNSPLHF TGTGCCAGCAGCCCTGGCGTACAGGTTAATTCACCCCTCCACTTT
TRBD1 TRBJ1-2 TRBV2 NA CASSEGQGAAYGYTF TGTGCCAGCAGTGAAGGCCAGGGGGCAGCCTATGGCTACACCTTC
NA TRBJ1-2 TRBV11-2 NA CASSPSFLRGGYTF TGTGCCAGCAGCCCCTCGTTTCTCCGAGGGGGCTACACCTTC
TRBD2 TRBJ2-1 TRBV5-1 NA CASRFSGTGNEQFF TGCGCCAGCCGATTTAGCGGGACGGGCAATGAGCAGTTCTTC
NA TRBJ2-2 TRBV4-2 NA CASSQEGGGGTGELFF TGTGCCAGCAGCCAAGAAGGGGGAGGGGGCACCGGGGAGCTGTTTTTT
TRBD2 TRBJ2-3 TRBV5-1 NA CASSLVGRESADTQYF TGCGCCAGCAGCTTGGTTGGGCGGGAGAGTGCAGATACGCAGTATTTT
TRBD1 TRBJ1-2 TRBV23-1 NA CASSQAPRGQGVPYYGYTF TGCGCCAGCAGTCAAGCCCCGAGGGGACAGGGGGTCCCCTATTATGGCTACACCTTC
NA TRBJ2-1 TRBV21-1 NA CASSKDGVGRGGNEQFF TGTGCCAGCAGCAAAGACGGCGTCGGCAGGGGTGGCAATGAGCAGTTCTTC
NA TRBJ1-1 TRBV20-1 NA CSAQTESPFF TGCAGTGCTCAGACAGAGTCCCCTTTCTTT
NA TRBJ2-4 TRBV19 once CASSTGNIQYF TGTGCCAGTAGTACAGGGAACATTCAGTACTTC
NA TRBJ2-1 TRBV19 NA CASSTGDGRNEQFF TGTGCCAGTAGTACCGGGGACGGGAGAAATGAGCAGTTCTTC
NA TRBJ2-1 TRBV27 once CASSIFPGHNEQFF TGTGCCAGCAGTATATTTCCCGGTCATAATGAGCAGTTCTTC
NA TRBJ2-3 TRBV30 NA CAWSWRGADTQYF TGTGCCTGGAGTTGGAGGGGAGCAGATACGCAGTATTTT
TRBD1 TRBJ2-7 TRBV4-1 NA CASSARQGKVF TGCGCCAGCAGCGCACGACAGGGGAAGGTATTC
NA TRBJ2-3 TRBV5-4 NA CASSLASLLADTQYF TGTGCCAGCAGCTTGGCCTCCCTACTCGCCGATACGCAGTATTTT
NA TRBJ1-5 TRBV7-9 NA CASSLELSGVWNQPQHF TGTGCCAGCAGCTTAGAATTGTCAGGGGTTTGGAATCAGCCCCAGCATTTT
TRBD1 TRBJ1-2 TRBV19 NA CASSSPGTGYGYTF TGTGCCAGTAGTTCCCCCGGGACAGGTTATGGCTACACCTTC
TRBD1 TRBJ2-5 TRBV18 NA CASSSQGDAETQYF TGTGCCAGCTCATCTCAGGGGGACGCAGAGACCCAGTACTTC